This TCR beta chain is drawn from a study of CXCR3-negative and CXCR3-positive naive CD8 T cells. Study results and caveats: Sequencing showed both naive subsets with comparably high diversity, and memory CD8+ cells much lower. TRB CDR3s of CXCR3-positive naive cells were more hydrophobic than those of CXCR3-negative naive cells.

Every subset of CD8+ T cells was sorted in triplicate at approximately 320,000 cells each. Naive CD8+ T cells carried a CD45RO-CCR7+CD27+CD95- phenotype. Libraries of TRB cDNA were made by 5' RACE and carried UMIs. TCRdb reprocessed the 5' RACE reads, keeping one entry per CDR3 protein, no DNA. The sample has around 90,000 distinct CDR3 sequences; the top ten hold less than 1.1%. A remark on this clonotype: Its antigen is unidentified.

The CDR3 contains 14 residues. The gene calls are TRBV12-3 or TRBV12-4 and TRBJ2-7. Sequencing was done on a sample of naive CXCR3- CD8+ T cells from blood. The subset is: CD45RO-CCR7+CD27+CD95- naive CD8+ T cells lacking CXCR3 (TNR3-). The clonotype originates from a human donor in good health. Some clones in this sample may be carry-over from other donors' samples. CDR3 in amino acids: CASSFSLIPYEQYF.